This entry describes one TCR beta chain. Participants spanned ages about 18 to 100 years and resided in around 25 US areas. Assignments of participants to cohorts depended upon their own reported clinical history. Using immunoSEQ multiplex PCR, the repertoire was profiled, and TCRdb retains in-frame clones only, with some absent. The sample records 200,000 to 250,000 clones, about nine tenths being singletons. This record comes from a study of blood T cell repertoires in COVID-19. Study at large: Two negative PCRs, clearance, or symptom resolution characterized the recovered Cohort 3 donors. T cells, B-cell-depleted T cells, or PBMCs provided the cDNA or gDNA that served as material.

V shed 5 bases and J 4 bases; nucleotides not matched to a gene: 5. CDR1 LNHDA and CDR2 SQIVND come from the germline V gene (reference sequence). The CDR3 has 13 residues. The sequencing sample was made of PBMCs or T cells enriched from blood (not recorded which). The chain uses TRBV19 and TRBJ2-7, with 7 bases aligning to TRBD1. This TCR was sampled from a man aged 25-40 years in a cohort exposed to, infected with or recovered from COVID-19 (not recorded which). This CDR3 is CASSQTGTYEQYF. Here the CDR3 DNA reads TGTGCCAGTAGTCAGACAGGGACGTACGAGCAGTACTTC. The full variable domain, with the rest looked up from reference TRBV19 and TRBJ2-7, is DGGITQSPKYLFRKEGQNVTLSCEQNLNHDAMYWYRQDPGQGLRLIYYSQIVNDFQKGDIAEGYSVSREKKESFPLTVTSAQKNPTAFYLCASSQTGTYEQYFGPGTRLTVT.